The source of this TCR beta chain is a study of neoadjuvant anti-PD-1 for oral cavity cancer. Whole-study context: Non-progressing patients received a fourth nivolumab dose near day 43, then surgery on days 50-56.

The V end was cut by 4 bases, the J end by 7 bases, with 14 bases between. The CDR3 loop spans 13 amino acids. CDR1 and CDR2 from the germline V gene are GTSNPN and SVGIG (reference sequence). This clone was detected once. As yet, its antigen is unknown. Study-wide results and caveats: After neoadjuvant nivolumab, PBMC T cell clonality was significantly higher in non-responders than responders.

Only in-frame clones appear in the TCRdb table, and some are missing; sequencing was by immunoSEQ multiplex PCR. This table has about 14,000 clones, less than 75% appearing once. This clonotype originated in a person between 40 and 85 years old with oral cavity squamous cell carcinoma. The rearrangement joins TRBV30 to TRBJ2-1; D is perhaps TRBD2 (5 bases). The input for sequencing was PBMCs, taken before nivolumab (anti-PD-1) treatment. The CDR3 region has the DNA TGTGCCTGGATAGCGTACCCGAGGAATGAGCAGTTCTTC. Encoded protein: CAWIAYPRNEQFF.